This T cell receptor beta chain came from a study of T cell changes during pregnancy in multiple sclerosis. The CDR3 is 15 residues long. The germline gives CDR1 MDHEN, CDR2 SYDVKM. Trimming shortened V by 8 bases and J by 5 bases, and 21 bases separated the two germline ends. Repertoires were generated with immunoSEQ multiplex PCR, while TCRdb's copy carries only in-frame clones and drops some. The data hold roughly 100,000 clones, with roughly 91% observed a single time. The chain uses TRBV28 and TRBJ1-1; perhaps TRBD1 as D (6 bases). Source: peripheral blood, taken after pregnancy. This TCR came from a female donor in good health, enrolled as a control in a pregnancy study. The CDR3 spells CASRGGRVDRTEAFF. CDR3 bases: TGTGCCAGCCGGGGGGGCAGGGTAGATAGGACTGAAGCTTTCTTT.